One sample yielded the 24 T cell receptor beta chains listed below, sequenced in a study of T cell repertoires in cytomegalovirus infection. No antigen is known for these receptors. TCRdb passed the reads through MiXCR, listing each CDR3 protein once. Here the sample spans approximately 730,000 distinct CDR3 sequences, 33% being singletons. The specimen was cultured PBMCs, collected from culture after CMV antigen stimulation. These receptors originate from a human donor in good health (CMV status not recorded). Some clones in this sample may be carry-over from other donors' samples.

This clonotype was counted between two and nine times. The V gene is TRBV7-2, the J gene TRBJ1-1, with D tentatively TRBD1 (6 bases). The CDR3 totals 17 residues. Germline V lookup: CDR1 SGHTA, CDR2 FQGNSA. With 1 base removed from V and 0 bases from J, the gap between germline ends came to 15 bases. This CDR3 reads CASSLGAPGHLNTEAFF. The CDR3 region has the DNA TGTGCCAGCAGCTTAGGGGCCCCGGGACACTTGAACACTGAAGCTTTCTTT.

The count of this clonotype is one. The rearrangement uses TRBV18 and TRBJ1-4; D gene ambiguous. Germline assignment: CDR1 KGHSH and CDR2 LQKENI. With 2 bases removed from V and 4 bases from J, the gap between germline ends came to 8 bases. This CDR3 is built from 14 residues. The CDR3 protein is CASSPEGVNEKLFF. The CDR3 DNA sequence: TGTGCCAGCTCACCAGAGGGTGTTAATGAAAAACTGTTTTTT.

This clonotype was detected ten times or more. V gene TRBV7-2 combines with J gene TRBJ2-1; either TRBD1 or TRBD2 may fit D (5 bases each). The CDR3 covers 13 residues. In germline, CDR1 is SGHTA, CDR2 FQGNSA. Trimming removed 5 bases from V and 5 bases from J, with 10 bases in between. CDR3 protein: CASSQGRHNEQFF. CDR3 DNA sequence: TGTGCCAGCAGCCAGGGACGCCACAATGAGCAGTTCTTC.

Here the CDR3 DNA reads TGTGCCACCAGCAGAGAGGGACCAGGCTACAATGAGCAGTTCTTC. This codes for CATSREGPGYNEQFF. The chain carries TRBV15 and TRBJ2-1; D may be TRBD1 or TRBD2 (5 bases each). CDR3 length: 15 residues. With 0 bases removed from V and 3 bases from J, the gap between germline ends came to 9 bases. The germline V gene has CDR1 LNHNV and CDR2 YYDKDF (reference sequence).

The rearrangement links TRBV7-9 to TRBJ2-7; 9 bases match TRBD1. CDR1 and CDR2 from the germline V gene are SEHNR and FQNEAQ (reference sequence). This CDR3 is 15 amino acids long. Trimming removed 7 bases from V and 3 bases from J; junction bases left unmatched: 10. CDR3 region: CASTKPGQGSYEQYF. The CDR3, as DNA: TGTGCCAGCACCAAGCCGGGACAGGGAAGCTACGAGCAGTACTTC.

This chain uses TRBV7-9 with TRBJ2-7, with D perhaps TRBD2 (5 bases). V lost 4 bases, J lost 6 bases, and 13 bases lay in between. Germline CDR1 reads SEHNR; CDR2 reads FQNEAQ (reference sequence). The CDR3 contains 13 residues. CDR3 region: CASSSILESEQYF. The CDR3 DNA reads as TGTGCCAGCAGCTCTATACTAGAAAGCGAGCAGTACTTC.

The J gene is TRBJ2-5, the V gene TRBV10-3; TRBD2 aligns across 8 bases. CDR1 ENHRY and CDR2 SYGVKD come from the germline V gene. The CDR3 length is 15 residues. Trimming cost V 6 bases and J 4 bases; bases outside gene matches: 10. This chain's CDR3 is CAIRAGGGLSETQYF. The CDR3 region has the DNA TGTGCCATCAGGGCCGGCGGGGGGCTCTCAGAGACCCAGTACTTC.

There are a few counts of this clonotype. CDR3 in DNA: TGTGCCAGCAGCTTATCGACAGGGATGAACACTGAAGCTTTCTTT. Protein sequence: CASSLSTGMNTEAFF. This rearrangement joins TRBV7-6 to TRBJ1-1, with 7 bases that match TRBD1. Germline V lookup: CDR1 SGHVS, CDR2 FNYEAQ. The V and J ends lost 2 bases and 0 bases, in that order; junction bases with no gene match: 3. This CDR3 spans 15 amino acids.

The J gene is TRBJ2-1, the V gene TRBV11-2, with D unclear. This CDR3 spans 15 amino acids. The germline V gene encodes CDR1 SGHAT and CDR2 FQNNGV. Trimming took 2 bases from V and 10 from J, leaving 18 bases between them. For the CDR3, the DNA is TGTGCCAGCAGCTTACAGTCGCTTAGGGATGGCGAGCAGTTCTTC. It is translated as CASSLQSLRDGEQFF. Filled out from reference TRBV11-2 and TRBJ2-1, the complete variable domain reads EAGVAQSPRYKIIEKRQSVAFWCNPISGHATLYWYQQILGQGPKLLIQFQNNGVVDDSQLPKDRFSAERLKGVDSTLKIQPAKLEDSAVYLCASSLQSLRDGEQFFGPGTRLTVL.

This clonotype was observed a handful of times. The gene calls are TRBV6-1 and TRBJ1-2; no firm D call. The CDR3 runs 12 residues. Germline V CDR1 and CDR2: MNHNS, SASEGT. V lost 5 bases and J lost 8, with 12 bases in between. CDR3 sequence: CASSLSHRGYTF. The CDR3 DNA reads TGTGCCAGCAGTCTTAGCCATCGGGGCTACACCTTC.

This clonotype was seen a few times. V gene TRBV23-1 combines with J gene TRBJ2-7; possibly TRBD2 for D (5 bases). TRBV23-1 is placed among ORFs of uncertain function. The V gene lost 0 bases and the J gene lost 4 bases, with 13 bases spanning the gap. This CDR3 has 15 amino acids. The CDR3 loop is CASSQSPGIIYEQYF. The CDR3, as DNA: TGCGCCAGCAGTCAATCACCCGGGATCATATACGAGCAGTACTTC.

This clonotype was found a few times. The CDR3 loop reads CASSLLASGDNEQFF. In nucleotides, the CDR3 is TGCGCCAGCAGCTTGTTGGCTAGCGGGGACAATGAGCAGTTCTTC. The rearrangement links TRBV5-1 to TRBJ2-1, with 9 bases aligning to TRBD2. After removal of 1 base from V and 5 bases from J, the junction contained 4 bases not matched to a gene. The CDR3 has 15 residues. The germline V gene encodes CDR1 SGHRS and CDR2 YFSETQ. Full variable domain (remainder filled in from reference TRBV5-1 and TRBJ2-1): KAGVTQTPRYLIKTRGQQVTLSCSPISGHRSVSWYQQTPGQGLQFLFEYFSETQRNKGNFPGRFSGRQFSNSRSEMNVSTLELGDSALYLCASSLLASGDNEQFFGPGTRLTVL.

The V and J genes are TRBV27 and TRBJ1-5; D is possibly TRBD1 (5 bases). CDR3 length: 15 residues. Trimming removed 3 bases at V and 1 base at J, with 10 bases between. Per the germline V gene, CDR1 is MNHEY and CDR2 is SMNVEV (reference sequence). The CDR3 nucleotides read TGTGCCAGCAGTTTGGACACCTCCAGCAATCAGCCCCAGCATTTT. Translated, it gives CASSLDTSSNQPQHF.

Only one count was recorded for this clonotype. The chain recombines TRBV20-1 with TRBJ2-5; no clear D gene. V gave up 6 bases and J gave up 2 bases, with 13 bases separating them. This CDR3 spans 13 amino acids. Looked up from germline, CDR1 is DFQATT and CDR2 is SNEGSKA (reference sequence). CDR3 sequence (DNA): TGCAGTGCCACCAGGAGTAGGCAAGAGACCCAGTACTTC. Translating gives CSATRSRQETQYF.

The chain joins TRBV6-1 to TRBJ1-6; D is undetermined. V lost 7 bases and J 9 bases, leaving 7 bases between the germline ends. This CDR3 contains 11 residues. Germline CDR1 is MNHNS and CDR2 is SASEGT. The CDR3 DNA reads TGTGCCAGCAATTGGGGTTCACCCCTCCACTTT. Encoded protein: CASNWGSPLHF.

This clonotype occurred many times. The V call is TRBV7-2, the J call TRBJ2-7, with a weak D call TRBD2 (5 bases). The CDR3 is 17 residues long. The germline V gene has CDR1 SGHTA and CDR2 FQGNSA. Trimming took 2 bases from V and 3 from J, leaving 20 bases between them. DNA of the CDR3: TGTGCCAGCAGCTTAAAGGGAGACGGGTTGTGGGTCTACGAGCAGTACTTC. Its translation: CASSLKGDGLWVYEQYF.

The chain uses TRBV24-1 and TRBJ2-3, with TRBD2 as a possible D gene (6 bases). The CDR3 runs 15 residues. The germline V gene encodes CDR1 KGHDR and CDR2 SFDVKD. The ends were cut back, 4 bases at V and 3 bases at J, with 13 bases in the middle. Written as DNA, the CDR3 is TGTGCCACCAGTGACCCCGGGACTCAAACAGATACGCAGTATTTT. Protein sequence: CATSDPGTQTDTQYF.

This chain connects TRBV5-4 to TRBJ2-7, with TRBD2 matching 9 bases. Per germline, CDR1 SGHNT and CDR2 YYREEE (reference sequence). The V and J ends lost 4 bases and 5 bases, in that order; junction bases with no gene match: 10. This CDR3 contains 15 residues. The CDR3 coding sequence is TGTGCCAGCAGCCTCAGTCTAGCGGGACCTAACGAGCAGTACTTC. Translated, it gives CASSLSLAGPNEQYF.

This clonotype was found many times. This chain joins TRBV7-8 and TRBJ1-1; 7 bases agree with TRBD1. The junction had 15 bases not matched to a gene; V was cut back by 6 bases and J by 2 bases. The CDR3 contains 17 residues. CDR1 and CDR2 from the germline V gene are SGHVS and FQNEAQ. The CDR3 loop is CASSSGQVRTLNTEAFF. CDR3 DNA sequence: TGTGCCAGCAGTTCCGGACAGGTTCGAACCCTCAACACTGAAGCTTTCTTT.

The chain has TRBV20-1 and TRBJ2-2; 13 bases are shared with TRBD2. Trimming took 3 bases from V and 0 from J; bases not matched to a gene: 7. CDR3 length: 18 amino acids. CDR1 is DFQATT, CDR2 SNEGSKA, per germline (reference sequence). CDR3: CSASRLAGGTANTGELFF. CDR3 coding DNA: TGCAGTGCTAGCAGACTAGCGGGGGGAACCGCGAACACCGGGGAGCTGTTTTTT.

The chain links TRBV5-6 to TRBJ1-6, with 8 bases that match TRBD1. This CDR3 contains 15 residues. V trimming: 5 bases; J trimming: 10 bases; junction bases outside the gene matches: 11. CDR1 is SGHDT, CDR2 YYEEEE, per germline. CDR3 loop: CASSFDRGSLSPLHF. DNA of the CDR3: TGTGCCAGCAGTTTTGACAGGGGAAGCCTATCACCCCTCCACTTT.

Ten or more counts support this clonotype. The V call is TRBV7-2, the J call TRBJ1-2; D is uncertain. The V end lost 1 base, the J end lost 8 bases, and 20 bases lay between the germline ends. The CDR3 is made up of 16 amino acids. CDR1 is SGHTA, CDR2 FQGNSA, per germline. Here the CDR3 reads CASSLVALQDLGGYTF. The CDR3 DNA follows: TGTGCCAGCAGCTTAGTAGCCCTTCAAGACCTCGGGGGCTACACCTTC.

Many counts were recorded for this clonotype. V is TRBV7-2 and J is TRBJ2-5; no definite D call. Germline V gene data show CDR1 as SGHTA and CDR2 as FQGNSA. The CDR3 is 13 residues long. The germline V and J ends were trimmed by 3 bases and 0 bases, with 5 bases remaining between them. The CDR3 nucleotides read TGTGCCAGCAGCTTTTCTCACCAAGAGACCCAGTACTTC. Amino acid sequence: CASSFSHQETQYF.

This clonotype was seen only a few times. The chain is built from TRBV2 and TRBJ1-2; D remains unclear. V was shortened by 8 bases and J by 5 bases, with 12 bases between the two germline ends. Germline lookup yields CDR1 SNHLY and CDR2 FYNNEI. There are 12 residues in the CDR3. The CDR3 loop reads CASDREGYGYTF. CDR3 nucleotides: TGTGCCAGCGACCGGGAAGGATATGGCTACACCTTC.